The entry below gives a single T cell receptor beta chain sequence along with its context. TCRdb analysed the reads with MiXCR anew, one entry per CDR3 protein. The repertoire holds around 740,000 distinct CDR3 sequences, with 35% as singletons. The data derive from a study of T cell repertoires in cytomegalovirus infection. Specimen: PBMCs. This sequence originates from a human donor in good health (CMV status not recorded). Some clones in this sample may be carry-over from other donors' samples.

The CDR3 here is CASGLVVGQGMNTEAFF. The CDR3 DNA sequence: TGTGCTAGTGGTTTGGTAGTAGGTCAGGGGATGAACACTGAAGCTTTCTTT. The chain joins TRBV12-5 to TRBJ1-1; weak D call: TRBD1 (6 bases). Between the trimmed V and J ends, which lost 0 bases and 0 bases, there was a span of 14 bases. This CDR3 is built from 17 residues. CDR1 and CDR2 (germline): LGHNT, FRNRAP.